Shown below are 23 T cell receptor beta chains from a single sample sequenced in a study of response to subunit inactivated influenza vaccine. One entry per CDR3 protein, called by TCRdb with MiXCR from the RT-PCR reads. The sample yields about 160,000 distinct CDR3 sequences, roughly a tenth seen once. This specimen was CD8+ T cells sorted from PBMCs, taken less than 30 months after vaccination. Source of these receptors: a man between 50 and 70 years old who received an inactivated influenza vaccine.

This clonotype has more than one count but fewer than ten. As DNA, the CDR3 is TGTGCCAGCAGCACTACGGGGACAGGGGGCCTGGAGACCCAGTACTTC. Amino acids: CASSTTGTGGLETQYF. V gene TRBV7-2 combines with J gene TRBJ2-5, with TRBD1 matching 12 bases. The CDR3 totals 16 residues. Trimming took 5 bases from V and 5 from J; bases not matched to a gene: 9. Germline CDR1 SGHTA, CDR2 FQGNSA.

This clonotype was seen many times. J is TRBJ2-1 and V is TRBV29-1; D ambiguous. Deletions cut 0 bases from V and 0 bases from J, with 9 bases between. CDR1 SQVTM and CDR2 ANQGSEA come from the germline V gene. This CDR3 is 15 amino acids long. The DNA for the CDR3 is TGCAGCGTTGAAGATTACACGTCCTCCTACAATGAGCAGTTCTTC. Translated, it gives CSVEDYTSSYNEQFF.

J is TRBJ1-1 and V is TRBV7-8, with 9 bases aligning to TRBD1. The germline gives CDR1 SGHVS, CDR2 FQNEAQ. CDR3 size: 13 residues. Trimming removed 5 bases from V and 6 bases from J; junction bases left unmatched: 4. CDR3 residues: CASSADRGAEAFF. The CDR3 nucleotides read TGTGCCAGCAGCGCGGACAGGGGAGCTGAAGCTTTCTTT.

CDR3 residues: CASSVTSGAGDTQYF. Written as DNA, the CDR3 is TGTGCCAGCAGTGTGACTAGCGGAGCTGGGGATACGCAGTATTTT. The V gene is TRBV25-1, the J gene TRBJ2-3; 9 bases agree with TRBD2. The CDR3 loop spans 15 amino acids. Germline V gives CDR1 MGHDK, CDR2 SYGVNS. The V gene end was trimmed by 4 bases and the J gene end by 6 bases; junction bases not matched to a gene: 8.

This clonotype was found many times. This sequence joins TRBV2 and TRBJ2-2; 7 positions match TRBD1. CDR1 SNHLY and CDR2 FYNNEI come from the germline V gene. The CDR3 extends over 17 amino acids. V was clipped by 6 bases and J by 3 bases; unmatched bases: 13. The CDR3 loop reads CASRRAYRGFDTGELFF. In nucleotides, the CDR3 is TGTGCCAGCAGGAGGGCCTACAGGGGTTTTGACACCGGGGAGCTGTTTTTT.

This clonotype was counted ten times or more. The genes are TRBV27 and TRBJ2-1, with 8 nucleotides matching TRBD2. CDR1 and CDR2 (germline): MNHEY, SMNVEV (reference sequence). The CDR3 is made up of 15 amino acids. V gave up 4 bases and J gave up 2 bases; unmatched junction bases: 4. DNA for the CDR3: TGTGCCAGCAGTTCTACTAGCGGCACCTACAATGAGCAGTTCTTC. It translates to CASSSTSGTYNEQFF.

The genes are TRBV7-9 and TRBJ2-1, with no clear D. The CDR3 has 8 amino acids. Germline loops: CDR1 SEHNR, CDR2 FQNEAQ (reference sequence). Trimming removed 3 bases at V and 15 bases at J, with 3 bases between. The CDR3 spells CASSFGFF. CDR3 DNA: TGTGCCAGCAGCTTCGGGTTCTTC. Full variable domain (outside the CDR3, taken from reference TRBV7-9 and TRBJ2-1): DTGVSQNPRHKITKRGQNVTFRCDPISEHNRLYWYRQTLGQGPEFLTYFQNEAQLEKSRLLSDRFSAERPKGSFSTLEIQRTEQGDSAMYLCASSFGFFGPGTRLTVL.

The V call is TRBV7-8, the J call TRBJ2-1; TRBD1 aligns across 9 bases. CDR1 is SGHVS and CDR2 is FQNEAQ in the germline V gene. Unmatched junction bases numbered 6, after V lost 2 bases and J lost 4 bases. The CDR3 has 16 amino acids. This chain's CDR3 is CASSLLGQGVYNEQFF. The CDR3 nucleotides read TGTGCCAGCAGCTTATTGGGACAGGGCGTTTACAATGAGCAGTTCTTC.

This clonotype was seen a handful of times. This chain links TRBV5-1 with TRBJ1-1; D perhaps matches TRBD1 (5 bases). There are 15 residues in the CDR3. Trimming shortened V by 0 bases and J by 4 bases, and 13 bases separated the two germline ends. The V gene's germline CDR1 is SGHRS and CDR2 YFSETQ. The CDR3, as DNA: TGCGCCAGCAGCTTGGCCGGAAGAAGGGGCACTGAAGCTTTCTTT. This gives the protein CASSLAGRRGTEAFF. Drawing the rest from reference TRBV5-1 and TRBJ1-1, the complete variable domain is KAGVTQTPRYLIKTRGQQVTLSCSPISGHRSVSWYQQTPGQGLQFLFEYFSETQRNKGNFPGRFSGRQFSNSRSEMNVSTLELGDSALYLCASSLAGRRGTEAFFGQGTRLTVV.

This clonotype came up many times. The chain links TRBV20-1 to TRBJ2-5; 9 positions agree with TRBD2. The V and J ends lost 1 base and 5 bases, in that order; junction bases with no gene match: 8. CDR3 length: 15 residues. The V gene's germline CDR1 is DFQATT and CDR2 SNEGSKA (reference sequence). The DNA for the CDR3 is TGCAGTGCTAGAGGCATTTCTAGCGGGACGGAGACCCAGTACTTC. As protein: CSARGISSGTETQYF.

The V call is TRBV20-1, the J call TRBJ2-7; tentative D call: TRBD1 (5 bases). Germline CDR1 reads DFQATT; CDR2 reads SNEGSKA (reference sequence). This CDR3 has 13 residues. Trimming removed 1 base at V and 4 bases at J, with 11 bases between. CDR3 loop: CSARGGHSYEQYF. DNA of the CDR3: TGCAGTGCTAGAGGAGGACACTCATACGAGCAGTACTTC.

The chain recombines TRBV7-2 with TRBJ2-5; 9 bases match TRBD1. This CDR3 spans 14 amino acids. Germline CDR1 SGHTA, CDR2 FQGNSA. V trimming: 5 bases; J trimming: 5 bases; junction bases outside the gene matches: 6. CDR3 residues: CASSVTGGEETQYF. In nucleotides, the CDR3 is TGTGCCAGCAGCGTAACAGGGGGCGAGGAGACCCAGTACTTC.

In this sample, this clonotype turned up many times. The chain employs TRBV28 and TRBJ2-2; D remains ambiguous. Trimming shortened V by 7 bases and J by 0 bases, and 12 bases separated the two germline ends. Germline CDR1 is MDHEN and CDR2 is SYDVKM. There are 15 residues in the CDR3. DNA for the CDR3: TGTGCCAGCACCCTCAGATACGCGAACACCGGGGAGCTGTTTTTT. Its protein product is CASTLRYANTGELFF.

This clonotype was seen at least ten times. V gene TRBV7-6 combines with J gene TRBJ2-1; TRBD1 aligns across 7 bases. The V and J ends lost 5 bases and 0 bases, in that order; junction bases with no gene match: 7. The CDR3 covers 16 residues. The germline CDR1 and CDR2 sequences are SGHVS and FNYEAQ. CDR3 nucleotide sequence: TGTGCCAGCAGCCGAAGCCGACAGGGCTCCTACAATGAGCAGTTCTTC. Residues: CASSRSRQGSYNEQFF.

This clonotype was seen ten or more times. This chain connects TRBV4-1 to TRBJ2-2, with D tentatively TRBD1 or TRBD2 (5 bases each). Per the germline V gene, CDR1 is MGHRA and CDR2 is YSYEKL. The CDR3 sequence is 14 residues long. Trimming pared 3 bases from V and 8 bases from J, leaving 13 bases between. CDR3 sequence: CASSHRDVEGELFF. The CDR3 DNA is TGCGCCAGCAGCCATAGGGACGTCGAGGGGGAGCTGTTTTTT.

There are a few counts of this clonotype. This chain links TRBV7-2 with TRBJ2-1, with D uncertain. Trimming removed 5 bases at V and 2 bases at J, with 10 bases between. The germline V gene has CDR1 SGHTA and CDR2 FQGNSA. This CDR3 has 14 amino acids. CDR3 DNA: TGTGCCAGCAGCGAGGACGGCCCCTACAATGAGCAGTTCTTC. Translated, it gives CASSEDGPYNEQFF.

In its sample, this clonotype was seen a few times. This chain links TRBV24-1 with TRBJ2-3, with D possibly being TRBD1 or TRBD2 (5 bases each). Germline CDR1 reads KGHDR; CDR2 reads SFDVKD. CDR3 length: 15 residues. V lost 0 bases to trimming and J lost 3 bases, with 9 bases between them. The CDR3 bases are TGTGCCACCAGTGATTTGGTTGAGGGGACAGATACGCAGTATTTT. Translation gives CATSDLVEGTDTQYF.

At least ten counts were recorded for this clonotype. This chain uses TRBV28 with TRBJ2-3, with a weak D call TRBD2 (5 bases). Looked up from germline, CDR1 is MDHEN and CDR2 is SYDVKM. The CDR3 runs 14 residues. V dropped 3 bases and J dropped 4 bases, with 11 bases sitting between them. The CDR3 region has the DNA TGTGCCAGCAGTTTCGGAGGTCGACCAGATACGCAGTATTTT. Translation: CASSFGGRPDTQYF.

This clonotype occurred many times. CDR3 loop: CASSLEGQPVEKLFF. DNA of the CDR3: TGCGCCAGCAGCTTGGAGGGACAGCCCGTTGAAAAACTGTTTTTT. The chain employs TRBV5-1 and TRBJ1-4; 7 bases map to TRBD1. This CDR3 comprises 15 residues. CDR1 is SGHRS and CDR2 is YFSETQ in the germline V gene. V lost 0 bases and J lost 7; bases outside the gene matches: 6.

This clonotype has more than one count but fewer than ten. This chain connects TRBV7-2 to TRBJ2-3; TRBD2 matches at 15 bases. V trimming: 3 bases; J trimming: 8 bases; junction bases outside the gene matches: 6. Germline V gene data show CDR1 as SGHTA and CDR2 as FQGNSA. The CDR3 length is 16 residues. CDR3 coding DNA: TGTGCCAGCAGCTTGGGACTAGCGGGAGGTTCGGTTACGCAGTATTTT. Translated: CASSLGLAGGSVTQYF.

This chain connects TRBV25-1 to TRBJ2-3; 11 bases align to TRBD2. There are 16 residues in the CDR3. V shed 1 base and J 5 bases; nucleotides not matched to a gene: 5. Germline CDR1 reads MGHDK; CDR2 reads SYGVNS. This CDR3 reads CASSESTSGGGDTQYF. The CDR3 region has the DNA TGTGCCAGCAGTGAATCAACTAGCGGGGGAGGAGATACGCAGTATTTT.

This clonotype was picked up a small number of times. This chain links TRBV28 with TRBJ2-7; D ambiguous. Germline CDR1 is MDHEN and CDR2 is SYDVKM. The V and J ends lost 2 bases and 3 bases respectively, with 17 bases between them. CDR3 length equals 16 residues. CDR3 in DNA: TGTGCCAGCAGTTTACCCTCCCCTACCCCCTACTACGAGCAGTACTTC. This codes for CASSLPSPTPYYEQYF.

This clonotype was counted only a few times. The rearrangement joins TRBV3-1 to TRBJ1-5, with a tentative D call TRBD1 (5 bases). Trimming removed 1 base from V and 0 bases from J, with 13 bases in between. Germline loops: CDR1 LGHDT, CDR2 YNNKEL (reference sequence). The CDR3 is 17 residues long. The CDR3 is CASSQGFRDGSNQPQHF. Written as DNA, the CDR3 is TGTGCCAGCAGCCAAGGTTTCCGGGACGGTAGCAATCAGCCCCAGCATTTT.